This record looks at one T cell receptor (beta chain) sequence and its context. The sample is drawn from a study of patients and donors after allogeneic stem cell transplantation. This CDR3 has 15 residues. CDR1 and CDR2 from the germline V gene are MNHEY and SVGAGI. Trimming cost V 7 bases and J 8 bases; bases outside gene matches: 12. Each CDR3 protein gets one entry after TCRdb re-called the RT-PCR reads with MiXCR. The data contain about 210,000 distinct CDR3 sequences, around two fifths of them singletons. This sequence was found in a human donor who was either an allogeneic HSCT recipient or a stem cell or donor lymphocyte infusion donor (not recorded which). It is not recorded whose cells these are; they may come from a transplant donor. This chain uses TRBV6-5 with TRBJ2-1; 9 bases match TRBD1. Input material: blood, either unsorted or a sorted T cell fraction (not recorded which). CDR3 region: CASTYTGQGTHEQFF. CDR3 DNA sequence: TGTGCCAGCACCTACACGGGACAGGGAACCCATGAGCAGTTCTTC.